The 10 T cell receptor beta chains given below trace back to one sample, sequenced in a study of identical twins. In TCRdb, the 5' RACE reads were re-called with MiXCR into one record per CDR3 protein. In the table there are a few hundred thousand distinct CDR3 sequences, 9.5% to 10% of which are singletons. These sequences were also reported in another study, on yellow fever vaccine responses in identical twins.

Sequenced material: PBMCs. These receptors were obtained from a young woman in good health.

This clonotype was detected only a few times. The genes are TRBV12-5 and TRBJ1-1; TRBD1 matches 7 bases. Germline V CDR1 and CDR2: LGHNT, FRNRAP. This CDR3 contains 16 residues. Trimming cost V 2 bases and J 6 bases; bases outside gene matches: 12. In nucleotides, the CDR3 is TGTGCTAGTGGTTTGAGACAGGGTGAGGGTTGGGCTGAAGCTTTCTTT. It is translated as CASGLRQGEGWAEAFF.

This clonotype came up many times. The chain is built from TRBV6-1 and TRBJ2-7; TRBD1 matches at 12 bases. CDR1 is MNHNS, CDR2 SASEGT, per germline. The length of the CDR3 is 19 residues. Trimming removed 6 bases from V and 3 bases from J; junction bases left unmatched: 18. CDR3 DNA: TGTGCCAGCAGGGTGATAAATTCGGGACAGGGGGCGGAAAACTACGAGCAGTACTTC. It encodes CASRVINSGQGAENYEQYF.

The sample holds many counts of this clonotype. The chain combines TRBV29-1 with TRBJ1-4; 8 nucleotides align to TRBD1. The CDR3 extends over 13 amino acids. The trim removed 7 bases at V and 6 bases at J, leaving 7 bases unmatched. Germline V gene data show CDR1 as SQVTM and CDR2 as ANQGSEA. DNA of the CDR3: TGCAGCGGCGTAACGGGACAGGATGAAAAACTGTTTTTT. It is translated as CSGVTGQDEKLFF.

V gene TRBV23-1 combines with J gene TRBJ2-7; 9 bases map to TRBD1. TRBV23-1 is recorded as an ORF, its role being uncertain. The CDR3 covers 16 residues. With 0 bases clipped from V and 4 bases from J, the junction kept 7 bases outside the gene matches. The CDR3 loop reads CASSQSPGTGSYEQYF. In DNA form, the CDR3 reads TGCGCCAGCAGTCAATCGCCGGGGACAGGGAGTTACGAGCAGTACTTC.

The chain is built from TRBV6-5 and TRBJ1-6; D may be TRBD1 (6 bases). The V end was cut by 4 bases, the J end by 5 bases, with 18 bases between. Germline assignment: CDR1 MNHEY and CDR2 SVGAGI. CDR3 length: 17 amino acids. The CDR3 loop is CASSFSGGQSHNSPLHF. CDR3 nucleotides: TGTGCCAGCAGTTTTTCCGGCGGACAGTCCCATAATTCACCCCTCCACTTT.

This clonotype showed up just a few times. The V and J genes are TRBV29-1 and TRBJ2-3, with D perhaps matching TRBD2 (5 bases). The CDR3 has 13 residues. Germline V gene sequence: CDR1 SQVTM, CDR2 ANQGSEA. V shed 5 bases and J shed 4 bases, with 13 bases lying between them. CDR3 DNA: TGCAGCGTTCTGAGCGGTAGTTCAGATACGCAGTATTTT. It specifies CSVLSGSSDTQYF.

The sample holds many counts of this clonotype. CDR3 in amino acids: CASSLAVADTQYF. The CDR3 nucleotides are TGTGCCAGCAGCTTGGCCGTCGCAGATACGCAGTATTTT. The rearrangement uses TRBV5-6 and TRBJ2-3; D gene uncertain. The V end was cut by 0 bases, the J end by 4 bases, with 6 bases between. Germline V gene lookup returns CDR1 SGHDT and CDR2 YYEEEE. CDR3 length: 13 amino acids.

The chain has TRBV6-5 and TRBJ2-5, with D possibly being TRBD2 (6 bases). CDR3 size: 17 residues. The germline V and J ends were trimmed by 0 bases and 5 bases, with 19 bases remaining between them. Per the germline V gene, CDR1 is MNHEY and CDR2 is SVGAGI. The CDR3 reads CASSYSPPGSMEETQYF. The CDR3 DNA follows: TGTGCCAGCAGTTACTCCCCCCCCGGGAGTATGGAGGAGACCCAGTACTTC.

This chain links TRBV6-2 or TRBV6-3 with TRBJ2-4; either TRBD1 or TRBD2 may supply D (6 bases each). CDR1 and CDR2 (germline): MNHEY, SVGEGT. The CDR3 is 18 residues long. V was shortened by 0 bases and J by 1 base, with 16 bases between the two germline ends. The CDR3 nucleotides are TGTGCCAGCAGTTACTCGATCTTACGGGGGCTGGCCAAAAACATTCAGTACTTC. It specifies CASSYSILRGLAKNIQYF.

The chain combines TRBV7-6 with TRBJ1-1; 8 bases align to TRBD1. The CDR3 has 16 amino acids. Losses at the gene ends were 4 bases for V and 2 bases for J; bases not matched to a gene: 9. Germline V CDR1 and CDR2: SGHVS, FNYEAQ. The CDR3 nucleotides read TGTGCCAGCAGCTCACGGGGGACAGGCAAAAACACTGAAGCTTTCTTT. Translating it yields CASSSRGTGKNTEAFF.